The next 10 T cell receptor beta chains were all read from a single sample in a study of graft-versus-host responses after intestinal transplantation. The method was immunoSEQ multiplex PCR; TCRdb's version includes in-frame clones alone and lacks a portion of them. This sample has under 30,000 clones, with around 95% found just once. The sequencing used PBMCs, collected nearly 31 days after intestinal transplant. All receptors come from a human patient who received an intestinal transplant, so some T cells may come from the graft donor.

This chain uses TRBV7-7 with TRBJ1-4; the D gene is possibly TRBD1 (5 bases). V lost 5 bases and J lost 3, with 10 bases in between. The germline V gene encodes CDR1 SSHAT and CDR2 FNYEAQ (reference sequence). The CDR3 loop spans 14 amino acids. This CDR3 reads CASSRGGANEKLFF. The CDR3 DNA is TGTGCCAGCAGCCGTGGAGGGGCTAATGAAAAACTGTTTTTT. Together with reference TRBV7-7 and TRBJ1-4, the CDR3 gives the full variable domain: GAGVSQSPRYKVTKRGQDVTLRCDPISSHATLYWYQQALGQGPEFLTYFNYEAQPDKSGLPSDRFSAERPEGSISTLTIQRTEQRDSAMYRCASSRGGANEKLFFGSGTQLSVL.

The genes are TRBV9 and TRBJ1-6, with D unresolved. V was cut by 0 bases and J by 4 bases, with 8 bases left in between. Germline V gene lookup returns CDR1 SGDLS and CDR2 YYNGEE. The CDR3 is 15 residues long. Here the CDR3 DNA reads TGTGCCAGCAGCGTAGCGGCTATGTATAATTCACCCCTCCACTTT. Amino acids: CASSVAAMYNSPLHF.

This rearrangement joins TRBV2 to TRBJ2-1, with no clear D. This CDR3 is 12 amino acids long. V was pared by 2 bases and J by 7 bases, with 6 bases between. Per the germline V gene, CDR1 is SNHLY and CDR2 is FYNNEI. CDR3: CASSEFTNEQFF. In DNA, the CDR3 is TGTGCCAGCAGTGAATTTACTAATGAGCAGTTCTTC.

Here the CDR3 DNA reads TGTGCCAGCTCAGCCACCCGGACGTTCGAAAAACTGTTTTTT. It encodes CASSATRTFEKLFF. The rearrangement uses TRBV18 and TRBJ1-4, with no clear D. CDR3 length: 14 residues. V lost 5 bases, J lost 8 bases, and 15 bases lay in between. Germline V gene sequence: CDR1 KGHSH, CDR2 LQKENI.

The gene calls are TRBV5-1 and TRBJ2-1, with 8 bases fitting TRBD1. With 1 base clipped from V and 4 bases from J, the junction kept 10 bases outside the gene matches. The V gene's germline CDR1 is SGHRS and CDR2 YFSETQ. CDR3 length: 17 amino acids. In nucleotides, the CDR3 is TGCGCCAGCAGCTTGTATAATAAGGACAGGGTATACAATGAGCAGTTCTTC. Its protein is CASSLYNKDRVYNEQFF.

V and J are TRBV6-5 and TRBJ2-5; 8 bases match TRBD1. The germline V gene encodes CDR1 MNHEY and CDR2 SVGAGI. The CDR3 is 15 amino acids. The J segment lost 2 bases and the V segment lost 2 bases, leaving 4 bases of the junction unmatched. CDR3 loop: CASSYGGTGQETQYF. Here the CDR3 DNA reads TGTGCCAGCAGTTACGGTGGGACAGGTCAAGAGACCCAGTACTTC.

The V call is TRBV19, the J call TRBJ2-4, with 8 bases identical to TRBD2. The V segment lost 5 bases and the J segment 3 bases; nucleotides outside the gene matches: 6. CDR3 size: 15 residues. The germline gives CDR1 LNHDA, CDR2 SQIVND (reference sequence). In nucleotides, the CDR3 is TGTGCCAGTAGTGCGACTAGCGTCGACAAAAACATTCAGTACTTC. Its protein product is CASSATSVDKNIQYF.

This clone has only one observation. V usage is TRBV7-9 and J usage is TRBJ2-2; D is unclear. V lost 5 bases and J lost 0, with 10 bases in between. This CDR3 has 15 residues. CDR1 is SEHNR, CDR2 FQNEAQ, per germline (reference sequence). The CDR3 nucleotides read TGTGCCAGCAGCAAACTGCCGGCGAACACCGGGGAGCTGTTTTTT. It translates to CASSKLPANTGELFF. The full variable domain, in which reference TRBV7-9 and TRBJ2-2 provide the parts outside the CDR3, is DTGVSQNPRHKITKRGQNVTFRCDPISEHNRLYWYRQTLGQGPEFLTYFQNEAQLEKSRLLSDRFSAERPKGSFSTLEIQRTEQGDSAMYLCASSKLPANTGELFFGEGSRLTVL.

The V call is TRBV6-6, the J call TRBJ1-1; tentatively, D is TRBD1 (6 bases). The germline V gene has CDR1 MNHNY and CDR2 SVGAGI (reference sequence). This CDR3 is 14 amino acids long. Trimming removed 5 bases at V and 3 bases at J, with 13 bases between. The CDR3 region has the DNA TGTGCCAGCAGTCCAGGGGAGGAGTACACTGAAGCTTTCTTT. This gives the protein CASSPGEEYTEAFF.

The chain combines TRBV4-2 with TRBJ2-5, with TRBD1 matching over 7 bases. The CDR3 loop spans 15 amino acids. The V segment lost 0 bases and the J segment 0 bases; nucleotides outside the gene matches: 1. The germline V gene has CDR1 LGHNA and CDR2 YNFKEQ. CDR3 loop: CASSQDDRDQETQYF. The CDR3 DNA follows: TGTGCCAGCAGCCAAGATGACAGGGACCAAGAGACCCAGTACTTC.